Each of the 13 T cell receptor beta chains below was sequenced from the same sample in a study of spatial heterogeneity in lung cancer. Study-level points and caveats: One measure, the expanded intratumoral alpha and beta TCR count, tracked tumor mutation counts.

These receptors lack a known antigen. Regarding time point: sample taken at primary tumor resection. TCRdb reanalysed the 5' RACE reads using MiXCR and keeps one entry per CDR3 protein. The data contain roughly 18,000 distinct CDR3 sequences, 9.5% to 10% of them seen just once; the ten biggest clones take up about 20%. The sequences come from lung tumor tissue, collected at surgery. These receptors came from a female donor with early-stage non-small cell lung cancer.

A word on this clonotype: Found in a library prepared for alpha chains, this beta chain is an off-target read, and its abundance has little meaning. V gene TRBV20-1 combines with J gene TRBJ1-5; a weak D match, TRBD1 (5 bases). The V end lost 0 bases, the J end lost 7 bases, and 22 bases lay between the germline ends. Germline V gene sequence: CDR1 DFQATT, CDR2 SNEGSKA (reference sequence). The CDR3 totals 17 residues. CDR3 in DNA: TGCAGTGCTAGAGACAGGGTGGGAAGTTGGTCAGCACAGCCCCAGCATTTT. Encoded protein: CSARDRVGSWSAQPQHF.

This clonotype was observed at least ten times. This beta chain slipped into a library made for alpha chains as a stray read, so its size is not meaningful. This chain links TRBV6-4 with TRBJ2-3; D is possibly TRBD1 (5 bases). Germline CDR1 MRHNA, CDR2 SNTAGT. Trimming left V 3 bases short and J 0 bases short, with 10 bases between. This CDR3 comprises 15 residues. Here the CDR3 DNA reads TGTGCCAGCAGTGAGGACACCTCTAGCACAGATACGCAGTATTTT. Translated, it gives CASSEDTSSTDTQYF.

This clonotype has more than one count but fewer than ten. This beta chain is a stray sequence in a library constructed for alpha chains; its clone size is not meaningful. The chain carries TRBV7-7 and TRBJ2-2; 8 nucleotides line up with TRBD1. The CDR3 is 16 residues long. Germline CDR1 reads SSHAT; CDR2 reads FNYEAQ (reference sequence). V lost 4 bases and J lost 1; bases outside the gene matches: 5. CDR3 sequence reads: CASSSIGTGNTGELFF. CDR3 in DNA: TGTGCCAGCAGCTCAATCGGGACAGGGAACACCGGGGAGCTGTTTTTT.

In this sample, this clonotype turned up many times. A library prepared for alpha chains yielded this beta chain as an off-target read; its size is of little meaning. The chain combines TRBV6-2 or TRBV6-3 with TRBJ2-7; no reliable D call. CDR3 length: 17 amino acids. Germline V CDR1 and CDR2: MNHEY, SVGEGT. Between the trimmed V and J ends, which lost 2 bases and 1 base, there was a span of 18 bases. The DNA for the CDR3 is TGTGCCAGCAGTTACACCACCAACCCGGGCCCGTCCTACGAGCAGTACTTC. Encoded protein: CASSYTTNPGPSYEQYF.

Details on this clonotype: This beta chain came through as a stray read in a library set up for alpha chains, and its size says little. CDR3 nucleotides: TGTGCCAGCACTCCGGGACAGGGAGTCCCCGGGGAGCTGTTTTTT. Protein sequence: CASTPGQGVPGELFF. V usage is TRBV12-3 or TRBV12-4 and J usage is TRBJ2-2; 9 nucleotides line up with TRBD1. The J segment lost 6 bases and the V segment lost 7 bases, leaving 9 bases of the junction unmatched. The CDR3 sequence is 15 residues long.

With respect to this clonotype: This beta chain was picked up by a library intended for alpha chains and is off target, so its count carries little meaning. This sequence joins TRBV6-1 and TRBJ1-1; the D gene is possibly TRBD1 (5 bases). The CDR3 is made up of 13 amino acids. Trimming pared 4 bases from V and 0 bases from J, leaving 6 bases between. Per germline, CDR1 MNHNS and CDR2 SASEGT. The DNA of the CDR3 is TGTGCCAGCAGTGCGGGGGTGAACACTGAAGCTTTCTTT. This sequence encodes CASSAGVNTEAFF.

This clonotype showed up many times. This beta chain came through as a stray read in a library set up for alpha chains, and its size says little. The chain links TRBV2 to TRBJ1-2; D ambiguous. The V gene lost 6 bases and the J gene lost 5 bases, with 7 bases spanning the gap. This CDR3 contains 11 residues. Germline values: CDR1 SNHLY, CDR2 FYNNEI. The CDR3 region is CASSPGYGYTF. The CDR3 DNA is TGTGCCAGCAGCCCGGGATATGGCTACACCTTC.

Remarks on this clonotype: The library was prepared for alpha chains; this beta chain is a stray read, so its frequency means little. This chain links TRBV5-1 with TRBJ2-7; D perhaps matches TRBD1 (6 bases). Trimming took 4 bases from V and 0 from J, leaving 11 bases between them. Germline V CDR1 and CDR2: SGHRS, YFSETQ. This CDR3 has 14 residues. For the CDR3, the DNA is TGCGCCAGCAGCGTGGACAGACGCTCCTACGAGCAGTACTTC. Its translation is CASSVDRRSYEQYF.

This clonotype was picked up a small number of times. This beta chain is an unintended read in a library built for alpha chains; its size means little. The chain carries TRBV7-8 and TRBJ2-2, with D unclear. Germline V gives CDR1 SGHVS, CDR2 FQNEAQ. V was cut by 9 bases and J by 6 bases, with 14 bases left in between. The CDR3 extends over 13 amino acids. Here the CDR3 DNA reads TGTGCCAGTTCTATCGATAGAGCCGGGGAGCTGTTTTTT. Its translation is CASSIDRAGELFF.

A remark on this clonotype: This beta chain represents an off-target read in a library built for alpha chains; its size is of limited meaning. In nucleotides, the CDR3 is TGCAGTGCTTCAGGTAGCACTGAAGCTTTCTTT. Translation gives CSASGSTEAFF. V is TRBV20-1 and J is TRBJ1-1; D is unclear. V was clipped by 5 bases and J by 4 bases, with 8 bases between them. The CDR3 sequence is 11 residues long. Germline values: CDR1 DFQATT, CDR2 SNEGSKA (reference sequence).

Worth noting for this clonotype: This beta chain lies outside the target of a library built for alpha chains; its clone size means little. J is TRBJ2-5 and V is TRBV27; TRBD2 aligns across 7 bases. This CDR3 has 15 amino acids. Germline lookup yields CDR1 MNHEY and CDR2 SMNVEV (reference sequence). J gave up 3 bases and V 8 bases, and 12 bases lay outside the gene matches. In DNA form, the CDR3 reads TGTGCCAGCCAAATTGGGGGGGGATTCGAAGAGACCCAGTACTTC. As protein: CASQIGGGFEETQYF.

This clonotype was picked up many times. At one end, the junction sequence differs from germline, possibly due to a read error. This beta chain is an off-target read within a library intended for alpha chains, so its frequency means little. This chain connects TRBV7-2 to TRBJ2-5; 9 positions match TRBD2. Germline V gene sequence: CDR1 SGHTA, CDR2 FQGNSA. The length of the CDR3 is 18 residues. CDR3 in amino acids: CASSLVRLAGNLQGTQYF. For the CDR3, the DNA is TGTGCCAGCAGCTTAGTTCGTCTAGCGGGGAACCTTCAAGGGACCCAGTACTTC.

Concerning this clonotype itself: Found in a library prepared for alpha chains, this beta chain is an off-target read, and its abundance has little meaning. The chain is built from TRBV20-1 and TRBJ1-6; D is ambiguous. Germline assignment: CDR1 DFQATT and CDR2 SNEGSKA (reference sequence). The CDR3 runs to 13 residues. V was trimmed by 1 base and J by 7 bases, leaving 8 bases between them. The CDR3 sequence is CSARVPLNSPLHF. DNA of the CDR3: TGCAGTGCTAGAGTCCCCCTGAATTCACCCCTCCACTTT.